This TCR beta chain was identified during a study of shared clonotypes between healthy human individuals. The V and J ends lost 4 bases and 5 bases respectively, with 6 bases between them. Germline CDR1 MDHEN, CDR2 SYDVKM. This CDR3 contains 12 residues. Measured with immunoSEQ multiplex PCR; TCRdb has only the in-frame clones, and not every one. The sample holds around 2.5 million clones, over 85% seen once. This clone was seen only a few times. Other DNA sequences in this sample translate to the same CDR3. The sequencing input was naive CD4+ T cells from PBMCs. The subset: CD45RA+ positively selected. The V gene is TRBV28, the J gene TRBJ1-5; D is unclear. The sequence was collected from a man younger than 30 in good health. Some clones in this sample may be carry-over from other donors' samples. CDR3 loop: CASSSGDQPQHF. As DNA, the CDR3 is TGTGCCAGCAGTTCTGGAGATCAGCCCCAGCATTTT.